This T cell receptor beta chain emerged from a study of blood T cell repertoires in COVID-19. The overall study: Specimens from acute and convalescent COVID-19 originated in the United States, Italy and Spain.

V shed 6 bases, J shed 8 bases, and the junction held 2 bases outside the gene matches. This CDR3 spans 12 amino acids. CDR1 and CDR2 from the germline V gene are ENHRY and SYGVKD. Measured with immunoSEQ multiplex PCR; TCRdb has only the in-frame clones, and not every one. The sample shows roughly 130,000 clones, approximately 89% of them seen only once. Sequencing was done on a sample of peripheral blood. This TCR was recovered from a woman in her fifties or sixties with acute or convalescent COVID-19. The chain has TRBV10-3 and TRBJ1-4, with 8 bases lining up with TRBD1. Written as DNA, the CDR3 is TGTGCCATCAGGGACAGGGAAGAAAAACTGTTTTTT. It yields the protein CAIRDREEKLFF.